This TCR beta chain came from a study of cytomegalovirus exposure and HLA in healthy donors. CDR3 length: 15 amino acids. Germline values: CDR1 MNHNS, CDR2 SASEGT. V lost 6 bases to trimming and J lost 8 bases; unmatched junction nucleotides: 10. Sequencing used immunoSEQ multiplex PCR; TCRdb keeps in-frame clones, though not all of them. The sample consists of 200,000 or so clones, 75% to 85% of them appearing once. This TCR came from a woman aged 30 to 39 in good health and CMV-seropositive. Specimen: PBMCs. The chain joins TRBV6-1 to TRBJ2-1; the match to TRBD2 covers 10 bases. For the CDR3, the DNA is TGTGCCAGCAGGGCCAGCGGGAGGGCCGTCTATGAGCAGTTCTTC. Translation gives CASRASGRAVYEQFF.